The clone carrying this T cell receptor beta chain has just a few counts. Its specificity is not known. RNA, once extracted, was reverse transcribed into cDNA for use as the sequencing template. Profiled with immunoSEQ multiplex PCR; TCRdb holds only in-frame clones, not every one. The table records around 14,000 clones, about 57% of them present only once. In a group of a handful of patients, CD4+ cells were sorted into CD25+CD127- cells. The study team obtained lesional scalp punch biopsies and peripheral blood from alopecia areata patients. CD4+ and CD8+ T cells were sorted from PBMCs. Looked up from germline, CDR1 is GTSNPN and CDR2 is SVGIG (reference sequence). The CDR3 sequence is 15 residues long. V lost 0 bases to trimming and J lost 5 bases; unmatched junction nucleotides: 6. This sample was taken from a study of CD8+ T cells in alopecia areata. Overall study findings and caveats: Patients showed less clear TCR sequence sharing than mice, possibly partly because of HLA diversity. Normal scalp had lower clonality than lesional scalp, with alopecia totalis/universalis lesions showing this most strongly.

Sample: CD4+ Tregs sorted from blood. This TCR was sampled from a human donor with alopecia areata. V gene TRBV30 combines with J gene TRBJ2-3, with TRBD2 matching over 9 bases. Written as DNA, the CDR3 is TGTGCCTGGAGTGTTGCGGGAGGGCCCCTAGATACGCAGTATTTT. Residues: CAWSVAGGPLDTQYF.